This passage covers 23 T cell receptor beta chains from one sample sequenced in a study of blood T cell repertoires in COVID-19. Here immunoSEQ multiplex PCR was the method, and the copy in TCRdb shows in-frame clones only, minus some. The data contain roughly 84,000 clones, roughly 80% of them seen just once; the ten biggest clones take up more than 10%. The sample consisted of peripheral blood. The receptors come from a middle-aged woman with active or convalescent COVID-19.

V usage is TRBV7-9 and J usage is TRBJ1-5; tentatively, D is TRBD1 (5 bases). The V gene's germline CDR1 is SEHNR and CDR2 FQNEAQ (reference sequence). The length of the CDR3 is 14 residues. Trimming took 1 base from V and 5 from J, leaving 9 bases between them. CDR3 residues: CASSLGTLDQPQHF. The CDR3 DNA reads as TGTGCCAGCAGCTTAGGGACACTCGATCAGCCCCAGCATTTT.

The genes are TRBV9 and TRBJ2-1; possible D gene TRBD2, 6 bases. V was clipped by 0 bases and J by 8 bases, with 18 bases between them. Germline V gene lookup returns CDR1 SGDLS and CDR2 YYNGEE. The length of the CDR3 is 16 residues. In nucleotides, the CDR3 is TGTGCCAGCAGCGTAGAAGTCTGGGGAGGAGGGGATGAGCAGTTCTTC. Translating gives CASSVEVWGGGDEQFF.

This sequence joins TRBV7-6 and TRBJ2-5; TRBD2 might be the D (5 bases). The CDR3 contains 14 residues. CDR1 is SGHVS and CDR2 is FNYEAQ in the germline V gene. V was trimmed by 2 bases and J by 3 bases, leaving 10 bases between them. The CDR3 here is CASSLYSDKETQYF. For the CDR3, the DNA is TGTGCCAGCAGCTTATATAGCGACAAAGAGACCCAGTACTTC. Drawing the rest from reference TRBV7-6 and TRBJ2-5, the complete variable domain is GAGVSQSPRYKVTKRGQDVALRCDPISGHVSLYWYRQALGQGPEFLTYFNYEAQQDKSGLPNDRFSAERPEGSISTLTIQRTEQRDSAMYRCASSLYSDKETQYFGPGTRLLVL.

As regards this clone: This same CDR3 is encoded by further DNA sequences in the sample. This chain joins TRBV7-3 and TRBJ1-1; D gene ambiguous. The CDR3 sequence is 14 residues long. V was trimmed by 5 bases and J by 0 bases, leaving 10 bases between them. Germline CDR1 and CDR2: SGHTA and FQGTGA. The CDR3, as DNA: TGTGCCAGCAGCCCAAGCGCGATGAACACTGAAGCTTTCTTT. Translated, it gives CASSPSAMNTEAFF.

Here the CDR3 reads CSASGGEGYEQYF. Written as DNA, the CDR3 is TGCAGTGCTAGTGGGGGGGAGGGCTACGAGCAGTACTTC. The V and J genes are TRBV20-1 and TRBJ2-7; 7 bases are shared with TRBD2. Germline CDR1 and CDR2: DFQATT and SNEGSKA (reference sequence). The length of the CDR3 is 13 residues. V lost 3 bases to trimming and J lost 3 bases; unmatched junction nucleotides: 5.

This chain joins TRBV5-6 and TRBJ1-6; 9 bases fit TRBD1. The CDR3 sequence is 15 residues long. J was trimmed by 7 bases and V by 0 bases; bases with no gene match: 2. Per the germline V gene, CDR1 is SGHDT and CDR2 is YYEEEE. The CDR3 loop reads CASSLGDRGNSPLHF. CDR3 sequence (DNA): TGTGCCAGCAGCTTGGGTGACAGGGGGAATTCACCCCTCCACTTT.

This rearrangement joins TRBV28 to TRBJ1-1; D may be TRBD1 (5 bases). The CDR3 covers 14 residues. CDR1 MDHEN and CDR2 SYDVKM come from the germline V gene. V was trimmed by 7 bases and J by 0 bases, leaving 12 bases between them. Here the CDR3 reads CASTGAGMNTEAFF. CDR3 DNA: TGTGCCAGCACCGGGGCGGGAATGAACACTGAAGCTTTCTTT.

The chain has TRBV5-1 and TRBJ2-1; D is possibly TRBD2 (5 bases). This CDR3 spans 15 amino acids. V lost 2 bases and J 1 base, leaving 10 bases between the germline ends. Germline V CDR1 and CDR2: SGHRS, YFSETQ. CDR3 DNA: TGCGCCAGCAGCTTCAGCGGAGGTTCCTACAATGAGCAGTTCTTC. Translation gives CASSFSGGSYNEQFF.

The chain combines TRBV28 with TRBJ2-3; 7 bases map to TRBD1. With 7 bases clipped from V and 2 bases from J, the junction kept 15 bases outside the gene matches. Germline CDR1 is MDHEN and CDR2 is SYDVKM. There are 17 residues in the CDR3. CDR3 in amino acids: CASTFTEPGQNTDTQYF. CDR3 in DNA: TGTGCCAGCACCTTTACGGAACCGGGACAGAACACAGATACGCAGTATTTT.

This clone was detected once. This chain links TRBV19 with TRBJ2-1, with 9 nucleotides matching TRBD2. Germline assignment: CDR1 LNHDA and CDR2 SQIVND (reference sequence). V was pared by 7 bases and J by 3 bases, with 10 bases of the junction left unmatched. The CDR3 is 16 amino acids. The CDR3 sequence: CASNRVAGANYNEQFF. In DNA form, the CDR3 reads TGTGCCAGTAACAGGGTAGCGGGGGCAAACTACAATGAGCAGTTCTTC.

The chain carries TRBV27 and TRBJ1-1; possible D gene TRBD1, 5 bases. Trimming took 0 bases from V and 3 from J, leaving 5 bases between them. The germline CDR1 and CDR2 sequences are MNHEY and SMNVEV (reference sequence). The CDR3 consists of 13 residues. In DNA form, the CDR3 reads TGTGCCAGCAGTTTATCAGGGGACACTGAAGCTTTCTTT. Translated: CASSLSGDTEAFF.

The chain employs TRBV6-1 and TRBJ2-1; no definite D call. The length of the CDR3 is 13 residues. CDR1 is MNHNS and CDR2 is SASEGT in the germline V gene. The germline V and J ends were trimmed by 1 base and 10 bases, with 11 bases remaining between them. CDR3 in amino acids: CASSEGYTREQFF. The CDR3 DNA reads TGTGCCAGCAGTGAAGGCTATACGCGCGAGCAGTTCTTC.

The CDR3 bases are TGTGCCAGCAGTCTTCTTCGACAGACAGAGCAGTACTTC. The encoded protein is CASSLLRQTEQYF. The gene calls are TRBV6-2 or TRBV6-3 and TRBJ2-7; perhaps TRBD1 as D (5 bases). Deletions cut 5 bases from V and 7 bases from J, with 15 bases between. This CDR3 has 13 amino acids. Germline V gives CDR1 MNHEY, CDR2 SVGEGT.

The V gene is TRBV19, the J gene TRBJ2-1; TRBD2 is a possible D gene (5 bases). This CDR3 has 15 amino acids. Trimming removed 5 bases at V and 0 bases at J, with 11 bases between. Per germline, CDR1 LNHDA and CDR2 SQIVND (reference sequence). The CDR3 region is CASSSPGFSYNEQFF. CDR3 nucleotides: TGTGCCAGTAGTTCCCCGGGGTTCTCCTACAATGAGCAGTTCTTC.

The chain carries TRBV12-3 or TRBV12-4 and TRBJ1-2; a possible D gene is TRBD1 (5 bases). Trimming took 0 bases from V and 7 from J, leaving 6 bases between them. The CDR3 extends over 12 amino acids. CDR3 coding DNA: TGTGCCAGCAGTTTAGCGGGGGGTGGCTACACCTTC. This codes for CASSLAGGGYTF.

This chain links TRBV19 with TRBJ1-5; no clear D. Germline assignment: CDR1 LNHDA and CDR2 SQIVND (reference sequence). The CDR3 totals 13 residues. V was trimmed by 7 bases and J by 6 bases, leaving 13 bases between them. CDR3 amino acids: CASKMFRGQPQHF. As DNA, the CDR3 is TGTGCCAGTAAGATGTTCCGGGGTCAGCCCCAGCATTTT.

The CDR3 protein is CASSQLKPGLAFSDTQYF. The CDR3 coding sequence is TGTGCCAGCAGCCAACTAAAACCGGGACTAGCTTTTTCAGATACGCAGTATTTT. J is TRBJ2-3 and V is TRBV14, with 9 bases that match TRBD2. Germline V CDR1 and CDR2: SGHDN, FVKESK. This CDR3 region has 18 residues. V shed 2 bases, J shed 4 bases, and the junction held 13 bases outside the gene matches.

About this clone itself: The DNA is omitted, as the CDR3 cannot be located on it reliably, and the CDR3 follows TCRdb's listing. The rearrangement links TRBV11-2 to TRBJ1-1; the table's D call, TRBD1, was not checked against the DNA. The germline V gene encodes CDR1 SGHAT and CDR2 FQNNGV. 14 amino acids form the CDR3, both terminal residues included. The CDR3 here is CASSLDGWGQGTFF.

The chain joins TRBV23-1 to TRBJ1-5, with D perhaps matching TRBD1 (5 bases). TRBV23-1 is assigned to the ORF class and has an uncertain function. There are 15 residues in the CDR3. V lost 6 bases and J 0 bases, leaving 12 bases between the germline ends. The CDR3 loop reads CASSPPGYSNQPQHF. In DNA form, the CDR3 reads TGCGCCAGCAGCCCCCCAGGGTATAGCAATCAGCCCCAGCATTTT.

The V and J genes are TRBV7-2 and TRBJ2-3, with D possibly matching TRBD2 (6 bases). The length of the CDR3 is 16 residues. The V and J ends lost 5 bases and 6 bases respectively, with 21 bases between them. The germline V gene has CDR1 SGHTA and CDR2 FQGNSA. CDR3 region: CASSPQLAQTTDTQYF. The CDR3 nucleotides read TGTGCCAGCAGCCCTCAACTAGCCCAGACTACGGATACGCAGTATTTT.

The chain's CDR3 is CATSGRTSGSVDTGELFF. The CDR3 nucleotides read TGTGCCACCAGTGGCCGGACTAGCGGGAGCGTAGACACCGGGGAGCTGTTTTTT. The chain couples TRBV24-1 to TRBJ2-2; 13 bases are shared with TRBD2. The CDR3 is 18 amino acids. Germline loops: CDR1 KGHDR, CDR2 SFDVKD. V lost 5 bases and J lost 3; bases outside the gene matches: 8.

This clone was observed a single time. This chain uses TRBV18 with TRBJ1-3; D ambiguous. Looked up from germline, CDR1 is KGHSH and CDR2 is LQKENI. V was trimmed by 3 bases and J by 1 base, leaving 13 bases between them. The CDR3 consists of 16 residues. The CDR3 sequence is CASSPSVSISGNTIYF. CDR3 in DNA: TGTGCCAGCTCACCGTCGGTATCCATTTCTGGAAACACCATATATTTT.

The CDR3 region has the DNA TGTGCCAGCAGCCCCCTCGAGACAGGATCTGGAAACACCATATATTTT. This encodes CASSPLETGSGNTIYF. The chain combines TRBV7-2 with TRBJ1-3; TRBD1 is a possible D gene (6 bases). This CDR3 has 16 amino acids. The germline CDR1 and CDR2 sequences are SGHTA and FQGNSA. V lost 5 bases, J lost 1 base, and 15 bases lay in between.